Shown below are 22 T cell receptor beta chains from a single sample sequenced in a study of T cell clones after liver transplantation. TCRdb's copy holds only in-frame clones and misses some; the assay was immunoSEQ multiplex PCR. Of tens of thousands of clones listed, approximately 92% are singletons. Source: CD4+ T cells from blood, taken roughly 26 months after liver transplant. The source is a human patient who received a liver transplant. Some T cells may originate from the graft donor.

The chain is built from TRBV18 and TRBJ2-7; D is perhaps TRBD1 or TRBD2 (5 bases each). V lost 3 bases, J lost 3 bases, and 9 bases lay in between. The CDR3 runs 13 residues. Germline V gene lookup returns CDR1 KGHSH and CDR2 LQKENI. The CDR3 loop reads CASSPGTDYEQYF. The CDR3 DNA is TGTGCCAGCTCACCTGGGACGGACTACGAGCAGTACTTC.

This clone was detected a few times. The chain employs TRBV5-1 and TRBJ1-4; 7 bases agree with TRBD1. Germline CDR1 is SGHRS and CDR2 is YFSETQ. Losses at the gene ends were 1 base for V and 4 bases for J; bases not matched to a gene: 4. This CDR3 is 15 amino acids long. The DNA for the CDR3 is TGCGCCAGCAGCTTGCTGGGACAGAGTAATGAAAAACTGTTTTTT. Its protein is CASSLLGQSNEKLFF.

This clone was detected only once. The rearrangement joins TRBV2 to TRBJ2-4, with D possibly TRBD2 on 5 matching bases. The CDR3 runs 12 residues. Trimming took off 7 bases at V and 9 bases at J, with 13 bases between the two ends. The germline V gene has CDR1 SNHLY and CDR2 FYNNEI. CDR3 loop: CASKWESTIQYF. In nucleotides, the CDR3 is TGTGCCAGCAAGTGGGAGAGTACCATTCAGTACTTC.

The chain has TRBV7-2 and TRBJ1-1; no reliable D call. V was shortened by 6 bases and J by 2 bases, with 10 bases between the two germline ends. Germline lookup yields CDR1 SGHTA and CDR2 FQGNSA. The CDR3 extends over 13 amino acids. The CDR3 nucleotides are TGTGCCAGCAGGCAGACACCTAACACTGAAGCTTTCTTT. Translating gives CASRQTPNTEAFF.

This rearrangement joins TRBV12-5 to TRBJ1-5; D not certain. V lost 1 base and J 4 bases, leaving 2 bases between the germline ends. The CDR3 covers 12 residues. Looked up from germline, CDR1 is LGHNT and CDR2 is FRNRAP. This CDR3 reads CASGLGNQPQHF. The CDR3 bases are TGTGCTAGTGGTTTGGGGAATCAGCCCCAGCATTTT.

The rearrangement links TRBV19 to TRBJ2-2; the D gene is possibly TRBD2 (6 bases). Germline-derived CDR1 and CDR2 are LNHDA and SQIVND (reference sequence). Trimming pared 5 bases from V and 4 bases from J, leaving 17 bases between. This CDR3 comprises 16 residues. CDR3 nucleotide sequence: TGTGCCAGTAGTTCACCCCCGGGAGTGAGCACCGGGGAGCTGTTTTTT. This encodes CASSSPPGVSTGELFF.

The chain is built from TRBV5-1 and TRBJ2-2; TRBD2 matches at 9 bases. Trimming took 4 bases from V and 3 from J; bases not matched to a gene: 7. The CDR3 loop spans 16 amino acids. The V gene's germline CDR1 is SGHRS and CDR2 YFSETQ. The CDR3 region is CASSRPSGVDTGELFF. DNA of the CDR3: TGCGCCAGCAGCCGCCCTAGCGGGGTCGACACCGGGGAGCTGTTTTTT. The full variable domain, with the rest looked up from reference TRBV5-1 and TRBJ2-2, is KAGVTQTPRYLIKTRGQQVTLSCSPISGHRSVSWYQQTPGQGLQFLFEYFSETQRNKGNFPGRFSGRQFSNSRSEMNVSTLELGDSALYLCASSRPSGVDTGELFFGEGSRLTVL.

The table lists this clone with a count of one. V gene TRBV9 combines with J gene TRBJ1-3; D unresolved. The CDR3 spans 16 residues. Germline loops: CDR1 SGDLS, CDR2 YYNGEE. Trimming left V 0 bases short and J 0 bases short, with 10 bases between. CDR3 sequence: CASSVGELTSGNTIYF. CDR3 in DNA: TGTGCCAGCAGCGTAGGAGAACTTACCTCTGGAAACACCATATATTTT. Variable domain in full (rest from reference TRBV9 and TRBJ1-3): DSGVTQTPKHLITATGQRVTLRCSPRSGDLSVYWYQQSLDQGLQFLIQYYNGEERAKGNILERFSAQQFPDLHSELNLSSLELGDSALYFCASSVGELTSGNTIYFGEGSWLTVV.

The table lists this clone with a count of one. The chain uses TRBV7-3 and TRBJ1-1; 7 bases line up with TRBD1. The V gene end was trimmed by 5 bases and the J gene end by 6 bases; junction bases not matched to a gene: 9. In germline, CDR1 is SGHTA, CDR2 FQGTGA. CDR3 size: 14 residues. CDR3 nucleotide sequence: TGTGCCAGCAGCCCAAGGACAGGAACGGCTGAAGCTTTCTTT. Its protein product is CASSPRTGTAEAFF.

This clone has just one count. The chain has TRBV21-1 and TRBJ2-5; the table names TRBD2, a call not compared with the DNA. TRBV21-1 is a documented pseudogene. This CDR3 spans 16 amino acids. CDR3 DNA: TGTGCCAGCAGCAAACCCCCCCTAGCGGAGGGGGAGACCCAGTACTTC. This codes for CASSKPPLAEGETQYF.

V gene TRBV19 combines with J gene TRBJ2-2, with D hard to call. Germline CDR1 LNHDA, CDR2 SQIVND (reference sequence). This CDR3 has 13 residues. Trimming removed 3 bases at V and 6 bases at J, with 8 bases between. The chain's CDR3 is CASSMVYPGELFF. The CDR3 nucleotides are TGTGCCAGTAGTATGGTCTACCCCGGGGAGCTGTTTTTT.

The chain couples TRBV2 to TRBJ2-7; TRBD1 is a possible D gene (6 bases). Germline CDR1 is SNHLY and CDR2 is FYNNEI. The CDR3 has 14 residues. V was trimmed by 7 bases and J by 5 bases, leaving 18 bases between them. The DNA of the CDR3 is TGTGCCAGCAACAGGGCAGGGGCGATCCACGAGCAGTACTTC. This translates into CASNRAGAIHEQYF.

The genes are TRBV27 and TRBJ2-2; the D is unclear. V lost 2 bases to trimming and J lost 4 bases, with 17 bases between them. This CDR3 is built from 17 residues. Germline V gene data show CDR1 as MNHEY and CDR2 as SMNVEV (reference sequence). The CDR3 DNA is TGTGCCAGCAGTTTAGCCCCCGGACGTTGGTTCACCGGGGAGCTGTTTTTT. This codes for CASSLAPGRWFTGELFF.

In its sample, this clone was seen a few times. The chain recombines TRBV7-2 with TRBJ2-3; no clear D. Deletions cut 7 bases from V and 2 bases from J, with 4 bases between. Germline loops: CDR1 SGHTA, CDR2 FQGNSA. The CDR3 length is 11 residues. The DNA of the CDR3 is TGTGCCAGCACCACCACAGATACGCAGTATTTT. Its protein is CASTTTDTQYF.

The chain carries TRBV19 and TRBJ2-5; 7 nucleotides agree with TRBD2. The CDR3 totals 14 residues. Germline V gene data show CDR1 as LNHDA and CDR2 as SQIVND (reference sequence). With 7 bases clipped from V and 3 bases from J, the junction kept 8 bases outside the gene matches. The CDR3: CASKQLATKETQYF. CDR3 DNA: TGTGCCAGTAAACAACTAGCGACCAAAGAGACCCAGTACTTC.

This clone has just a few counts. The rearrangement links TRBV5-1 to TRBJ2-7; 8 positions agree with TRBD2. V lost 4 bases to trimming and J lost 7 bases; unmatched junction nucleotides: 10. The V gene's germline CDR1 is SGHRS and CDR2 YFSETQ. The CDR3 sequence is 14 residues long. The CDR3: CASSPVAGNLEQYF. The CDR3 DNA sequence: TGCGCCAGCAGCCCTGTAGCGGGGAACCTTGAGCAGTACTTC.

The chain recombines TRBV30 with TRBJ2-5, with 9 bases matching TRBD1. Germline V gene data show CDR1 as GTSNPN and CDR2 as SVGIG (reference sequence). This CDR3 spans 15 amino acids. V was clipped by 3 bases and J by 6 bases; unmatched bases: 11. Here the CDR3 reads CAWSRAGQGLKTQYF. The CDR3 bases are TGTGCCTGGAGCCGAGCCGGACAGGGGCTGAAGACCCAGTACTTC.

The rearrangement links TRBV11-3 to TRBJ2-7, with D tentatively TRBD2 (6 bases). V was clipped by 5 bases and J by 3 bases, with 14 bases between them. Germline lookup yields CDR1 SGHNT and CDR2 YENEEA. CDR3 length: 14 amino acids. CDR3 loop: CASSIGTSLYEQYF. CDR3 bases: TGTGCCAGCAGCATTGGGACTTCCCTCTACGAGCAGTACTTC.

As DNA, the CDR3 is TGTGCCAGCAGCCAAGAACGGTGGAGGCATAGCAATCAGCCCCAGCATTTT. Protein product: CASSQERWRHSNQPQHF. The genes are TRBV14 and TRBJ1-5; D remains ambiguous. CDR1 is SGHDN and CDR2 is FVKESK in the germline V gene. The ends were cut back, 0 bases at V and 0 bases at J, with 12 bases in the middle. The CDR3 totals 17 residues.

CDR3 in amino acids: CASSITTKTYNEQFF. The CDR3 nucleotides are TGTGCCAGTAGTATAACAACGAAGACCTACAATGAGCAGTTCTTC. The chain is built from TRBV19 and TRBJ2-1; D remains unclear. The CDR3 length is 15 residues. V dropped 2 bases and J dropped 2 bases, with 10 bases sitting between them. Looked up from germline, CDR1 is LNHDA and CDR2 is SQIVND (reference sequence). The full variable domain, completed using reference TRBV19 and TRBJ2-1, is DGGITQSPKYLFRKEGQNVTLSCEQNLNHDAMYWYRQDPGQGLRLIYYSQIVNDFQKGDIAEGYSVSREKKESFPLTVTSAQKNPTAFYLCASSITTKTYNEQFFGPGTRLTVL.

The chain combines TRBV19 with TRBJ1-2; 7 bases are a match to TRBD1. The CDR3 totals 14 residues. With V trimmed by 9 bases and J by 3 bases, 10 bases remained unmatched. Germline CDR1 and CDR2: LNHDA and SQIVND (reference sequence). Written as DNA, the CDR3 is TGTGCCAGAACCCCGGGACAGATATACTATGGCTACACCTTC. This translates into CARTPGQIYYGYTF. Full variable domain (remainder filled in from reference TRBV19 and TRBJ1-2): DGGITQSPKYLFRKEGQNVTLSCEQNLNHDAMYWYRQDPGQGLRLIYYSQIVNDFQKGDIAEGYSVSREKKESFPLTVTSAQKNPTAFYLCARTPGQIYYGYTFGSGTRLTVV.

V gene TRBV19 combines with J gene TRBJ1-3; unclear D gene. Trimming pared 7 bases from V and 0 bases from J, leaving 10 bases between. Germline V CDR1 and CDR2: LNHDA, SQIVND (reference sequence). The CDR3 runs to 14 residues. This CDR3 reads CASTHLPSGNTIYF. The CDR3 DNA is TGTGCCAGTACTCACCTTCCCTCTGGAAACACCATATATTTT.